This T cell receptor (beta chain) was captured by sequencing in a study of cytomegalovirus exposure and HLA in healthy donors. Profiled with immunoSEQ multiplex PCR; TCRdb holds only in-frame clones, not every one. The sample lists about 240,000 clones; 80% to 90% were seen once. The CDR3 contains 11 residues. Germline V gene data show CDR1 as DFQATT and CDR2 as SNEGSKA (reference sequence). Trimming took off 6 bases at V and 3 bases at J, with 9 bases between the two ends. This rearrangement joins TRBV20-1 to TRBJ2-7; a weak D match, TRBD1 (6 bases). The receptor was derived from a man between 18 and 35 years old in good health and CMV-seronegative. What was sequenced was PBMCs. CDR3 amino acids: CSATGIYEQYF. The DNA of the CDR3 is TGCAGTGCAACAGGGATCTACGAGCAGTACTTC.